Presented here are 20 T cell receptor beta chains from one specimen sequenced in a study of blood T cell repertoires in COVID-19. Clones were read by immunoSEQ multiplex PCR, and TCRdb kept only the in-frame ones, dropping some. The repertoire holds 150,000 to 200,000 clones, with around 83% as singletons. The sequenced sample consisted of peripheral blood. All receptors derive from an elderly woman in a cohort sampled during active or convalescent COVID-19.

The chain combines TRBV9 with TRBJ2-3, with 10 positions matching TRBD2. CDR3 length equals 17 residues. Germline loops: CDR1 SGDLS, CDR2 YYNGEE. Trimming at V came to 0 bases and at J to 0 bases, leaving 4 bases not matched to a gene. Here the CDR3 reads CASSVGLAGSSTDTQYF. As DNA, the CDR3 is TGTGCCAGCAGCGTAGGACTAGCGGGCAGTAGCACAGATACGCAGTATTTT.

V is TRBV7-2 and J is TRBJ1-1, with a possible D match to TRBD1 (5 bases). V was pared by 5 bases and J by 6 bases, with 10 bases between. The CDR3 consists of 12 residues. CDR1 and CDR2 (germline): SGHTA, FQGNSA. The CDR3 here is CASSRRGAEAFF. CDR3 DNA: TGTGCCAGCAGCCGTCGGGGGGCTGAAGCTTTCTTT.

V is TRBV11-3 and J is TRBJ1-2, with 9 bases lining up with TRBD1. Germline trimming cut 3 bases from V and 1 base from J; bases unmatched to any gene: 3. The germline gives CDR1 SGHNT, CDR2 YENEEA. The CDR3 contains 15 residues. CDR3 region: CASSLLGQGNYGYTF. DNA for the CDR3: TGTGCCAGCAGCTTGCTGGGACAGGGTAACTATGGCTACACCTTC.

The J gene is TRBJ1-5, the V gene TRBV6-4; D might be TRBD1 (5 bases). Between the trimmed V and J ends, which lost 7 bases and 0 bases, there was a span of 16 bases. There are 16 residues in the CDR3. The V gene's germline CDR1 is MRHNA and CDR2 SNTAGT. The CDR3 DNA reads TGTGCCAGCAAGCGGGGGACCCCTTATAGCAATCAGCCCCAGCATTTT. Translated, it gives CASKRGTPYSNQPQHF.

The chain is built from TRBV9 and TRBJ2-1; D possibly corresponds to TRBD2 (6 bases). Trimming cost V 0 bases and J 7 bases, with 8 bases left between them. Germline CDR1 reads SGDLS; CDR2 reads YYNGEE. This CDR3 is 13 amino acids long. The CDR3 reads CASSVGLANEQFF. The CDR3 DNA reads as TGTGCCAGCAGCGTAGGCCTAGCGAATGAGCAGTTCTTC.

The CDR3 spells CASTLQGIGTEAFF. CDR3 in DNA: TGTGCCAGCACCCTACAGGGGATTGGGACTGAAGCTTTCTTT. The V gene is TRBV6-5, the J gene TRBJ1-1, with TRBD1 identical over 7 bases. The length of the CDR3 is 14 residues. Unmatched junction bases numbered 10, after V lost 7 bases and J lost 5 bases. Germline V CDR1 and CDR2: MNHEY, SVGAGI.

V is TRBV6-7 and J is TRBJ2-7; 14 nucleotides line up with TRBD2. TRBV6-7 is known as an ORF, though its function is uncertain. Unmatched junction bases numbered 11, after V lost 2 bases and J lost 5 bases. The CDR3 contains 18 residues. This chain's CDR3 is CASSYLPGLAGEDHEQYV. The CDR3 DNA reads TGTGCCAGCAGTTACCTACCGGGACTAGCGGGAGAGGACCACGAGCAGTACGTC.

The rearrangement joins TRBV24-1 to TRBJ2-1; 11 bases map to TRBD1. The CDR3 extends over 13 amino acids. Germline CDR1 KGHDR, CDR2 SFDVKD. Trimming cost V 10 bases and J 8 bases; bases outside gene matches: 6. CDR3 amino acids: CATGDRGRDEQFF. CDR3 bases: TGTGCCACTGGGGACAGGGGGAGGGATGAGCAGTTCTTC.

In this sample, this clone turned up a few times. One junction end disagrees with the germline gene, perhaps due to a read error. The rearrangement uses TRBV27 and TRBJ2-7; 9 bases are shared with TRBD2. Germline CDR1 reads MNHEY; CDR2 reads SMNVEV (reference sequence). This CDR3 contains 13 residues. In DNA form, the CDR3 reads TGTGCCAGCAGTTTATATTGGGGACTAGCCCCGTATTTC. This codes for CASSLYWGLAPYF.

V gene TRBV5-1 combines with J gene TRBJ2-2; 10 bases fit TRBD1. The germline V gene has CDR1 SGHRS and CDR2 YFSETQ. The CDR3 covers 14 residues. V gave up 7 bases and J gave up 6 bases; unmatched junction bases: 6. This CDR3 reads CASQGQGGSGELFF. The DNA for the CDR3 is TGCGCCAGCCAAGGACAGGGGGGATCCGGGGAGCTGTTTTTT.

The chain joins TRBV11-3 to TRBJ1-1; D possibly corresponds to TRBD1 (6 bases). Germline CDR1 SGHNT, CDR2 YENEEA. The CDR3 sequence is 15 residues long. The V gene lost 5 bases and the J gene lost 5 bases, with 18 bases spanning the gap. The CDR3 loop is CASSGRGTGITEAFF. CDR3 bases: TGTGCCAGCAGCGGTCGGGGAACAGGGATAACTGAAGCTTTCTTT.

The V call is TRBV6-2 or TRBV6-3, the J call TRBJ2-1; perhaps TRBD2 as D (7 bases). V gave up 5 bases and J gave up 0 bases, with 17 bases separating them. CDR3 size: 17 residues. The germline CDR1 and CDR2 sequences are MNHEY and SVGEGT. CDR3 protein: CASSRGRVGRSYNEQFF. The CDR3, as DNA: TGTGCCAGCAGTAGGGGGAGGGTTGGCCGCTCCTACAATGAGCAGTTCTTC.

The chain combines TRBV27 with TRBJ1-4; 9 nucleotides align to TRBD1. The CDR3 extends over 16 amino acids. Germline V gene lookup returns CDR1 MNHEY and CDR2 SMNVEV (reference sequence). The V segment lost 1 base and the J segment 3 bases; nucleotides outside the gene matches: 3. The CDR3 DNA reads TGTGCCAGCAGTTTATACAGGGGGCAGGCTAATGAAAAACTGTTTTTT. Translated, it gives CASSLYRGQANEKLFF.

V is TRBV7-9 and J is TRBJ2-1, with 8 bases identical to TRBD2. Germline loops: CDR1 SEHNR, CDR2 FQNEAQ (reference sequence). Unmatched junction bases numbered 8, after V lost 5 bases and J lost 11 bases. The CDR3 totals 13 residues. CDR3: CASSPAGGQKQFF. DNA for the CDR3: TGTGCCAGCAGCCCCGCGGGGGGACAAAAGCAGTTCTTC. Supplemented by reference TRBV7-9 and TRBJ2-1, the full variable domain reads DTGVSQNPRHKITKRGQNVTFRCDPISEHNRLYWYRQTLGQGPEFLTYFQNEAQLEKSRLLSDRFSAERPKGSFSTLEIQRTEQGDSAMYLCASSPAGGQKQFFGPGTRLTVL.

In nucleotides, the CDR3 is TGTGCCAGCAGTTTAAGGGTCGGATCAGGGTGGCAGCCCCAGCATTTT. It specifies CASSLRVGSGWQPQHF. This sequence joins TRBV27 and TRBJ1-5; tentative D call: TRBD1 (5 bases). This CDR3 comprises 16 residues. In germline, CDR1 is MNHEY, CDR2 SMNVEV (reference sequence). V lost 2 bases and J lost 7, with 18 bases in between.

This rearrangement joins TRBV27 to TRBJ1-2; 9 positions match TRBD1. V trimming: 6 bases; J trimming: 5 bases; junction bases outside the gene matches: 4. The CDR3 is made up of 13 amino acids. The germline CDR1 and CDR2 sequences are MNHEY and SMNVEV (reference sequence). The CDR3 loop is CASSPDRGYGYTF. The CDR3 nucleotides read TGTGCCAGCAGCCCGGACAGGGGATATGGCTACACCTTC.

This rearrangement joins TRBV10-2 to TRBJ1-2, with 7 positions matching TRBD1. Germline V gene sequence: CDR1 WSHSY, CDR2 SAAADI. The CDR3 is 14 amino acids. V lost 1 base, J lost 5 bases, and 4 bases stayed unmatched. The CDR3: CASSELGQTYGYTF. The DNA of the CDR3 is TGCGCCAGCAGTGAGTTGGGACAGACTTATGGCTACACCTTC.

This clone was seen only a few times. DNA for the CDR3: TGTGCCAGCAGTGAACCAGGGGGCTCCTACGAGCAGTACGTC. It is translated as CASSEPGGSYEQYV. The chain uses TRBV6-1 and TRBJ2-7, with TRBD1 identical over 7 bases. The CDR3 consists of 14 residues. The junction had 1 base not matched to a gene; V was cut back by 2 bases and J by 0 bases. Germline loops: CDR1 MNHNS, CDR2 SASEGT.

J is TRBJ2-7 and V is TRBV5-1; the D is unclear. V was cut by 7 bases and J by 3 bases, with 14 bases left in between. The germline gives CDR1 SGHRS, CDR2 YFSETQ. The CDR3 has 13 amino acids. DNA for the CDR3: TGCGCCAGCCCCCGTATGGCAGACTACGAGCAGTACTTC. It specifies CASPRMADYEQYF.

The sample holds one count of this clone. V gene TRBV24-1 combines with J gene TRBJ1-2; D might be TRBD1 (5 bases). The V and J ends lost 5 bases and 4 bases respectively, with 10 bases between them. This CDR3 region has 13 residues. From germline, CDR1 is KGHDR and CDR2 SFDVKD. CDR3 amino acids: CATSVDSLYGYTF. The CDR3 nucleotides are TGTGCCACCAGTGTCGACAGCCTCTATGGCTACACCTTC.